A single sample gave rise to the 8 T cell receptor beta chains below, sequenced in a study of early T cells in non-severe SARS-CoV-2 infection (dated by TCRdb to about 2021). To prepare the library, 5' RACE was applied. The sequencer was a NextSeq 500. TCRdb handled the public reads itself, with Q25 trimming in fastp and clone calling in MiXCR, and kept productive beta chains. Under each unique CDR3 protein, matching rows form one entry showing the most common genes and DNA. Across this sample there are roughly 66,000 distinct CDR3 sequences, with roughly 10% seen only once. Jointly, the top ten make up approximately 3% of the sample. The specimen was whole blood. These receptor sequences come from an adult who was a healthcare worker with PCR-confirmed SARS-CoV-2 infection or an uninfected control (not recorded which).

This clonotype was counted between two and nine times. The rearrangement joins TRBV20-1 to TRBJ1-4; unclear D gene. The V and J ends lost 3 bases and 4 bases respectively, with 6 bases between them. The CDR3 runs 12 residues. The germline V gene has CDR1 DFQATT and CDR2 SNEGSKA (reference sequence). The CDR3 DNA reads TGCAGTGCTAGTCAGCGTAATGAAAAACTGTTTTTT. It specifies CSASQRNEKLFF.

The J gene is TRBJ1-1, the V gene TRBV5-1; possibly TRBD1 for D (5 bases). The CDR3 sequence is 17 residues long. The V gene's germline CDR1 is SGHRS and CDR2 YFSETQ. The V end lost 3 bases, the J end lost 4 bases, and 22 bases lay between the germline ends. CDR3 nucleotides: TGCGCCAGCAGCTCGGGATTGGGCAGGGAGTCTCGCACTGAAGCTTTCTTT. Translation: CASSSGLGRESRTEAFF.

The chain links TRBV5-4 to TRBJ1-1, with 9 bases lining up with TRBD1. Germline CDR1 reads SGHNT; CDR2 reads YYREEE (reference sequence). The V gene end was trimmed by 4 bases and the J gene end by 3 bases; junction bases not matched to a gene: 4. This CDR3 region has 14 residues. The CDR3 protein is CASSPRTGDTEAFF. The DNA for the CDR3 is TGTGCCAGCAGCCCAAGGACAGGGGACACTGAAGCTTTCTTT.

The table lists this clonotype with a few counts. J is TRBJ2-1 and V is TRBV20-1; 13 bases agree with TRBD2. The V gene's germline CDR1 is DFQATT and CDR2 SNEGSKA (reference sequence). V lost 3 bases and J lost 6; bases outside the gene matches: 2. The CDR3 has 14 residues. CDR3: CSARGLAGINEQFF. The DNA of the CDR3 is TGCAGTGCTAGGGGACTAGCGGGGATCAATGAGCAGTTCTTC.

In its sample, this clonotype was seen a few times. The chain has TRBV29-1 and TRBJ1-5, with 8 bases identical to TRBD1. The V and J ends lost 4 bases and 7 bases, in that order; junction bases with no gene match: 3. The CDR3 totals 12 residues. Germline V gene sequence: CDR1 SQVTM, CDR2 ANQGSEA. CDR3 in amino acids: CSVAGGGQPQHF. In DNA form, the CDR3 reads TGCAGCGTTGCAGGGGGCGGACAGCCCCAGCATTTT.

This clonotype was seen ten or more times. The J gene is TRBJ2-5, the V gene TRBV21-1; no check of the table's D call, TRBD2, against the DNA was made. TRBV21-1 is deemed a pseudogene. The CDR3 spans 18 residues. The CDR3 here is CASSKPGNSGRVTETQYF. The CDR3 DNA follows: TGTGCCAGCAGCAAACCGGGAAATAGCGGGAGAGTTACGGAGACCCAGTACTTC.

This clonotype came up a few times. V gene TRBV7-9 combines with J gene TRBJ2-7; TRBD2 matches 8 bases. Germline values: CDR1 SEHNR, CDR2 FQNEAQ (reference sequence). The trim removed 6 bases at V and 2 bases at J, leaving 9 bases unmatched. This CDR3 region has 15 residues. In DNA, the CDR3 is TGTGCCAGCAGACCGTTAGCGGGACCAACCTACGAGCAGTACTTC. As protein: CASRPLAGPTYEQYF.

This clonotype was seen repeatedly, ten times or more. The chain uses TRBV6-2 or TRBV6-3 and TRBJ2-7, with a tentative D call TRBD1 (6 bases). Germline V gene lookup returns CDR1 MNHEY and CDR2 SVGEGT. This CDR3 has 14 amino acids. V was pared by 6 bases and J by 5 bases, with 17 bases between. CDR3 nucleotides: TGTGCCAGCAGAGACCACCGGACAGTAGACGAGCAGTACTTC. It specifies CASRDHRTVDEQYF.